These T cell receptor beta chains were read from a single sample in a study of blood T cell repertoires in COVID-19. Profiled with immunoSEQ multiplex PCR; TCRdb holds only in-frame clones, not every one. Of 130,000 or so clones detected, about 83% appear once; the ten largest clones hold 8.5% to 9%. Sequencing was done on a sample of peripheral blood. The source of these receptors is a man in his thirties or forties with COVID-19, enrolled during active disease. CDR3s include the opening cysteine and the closing phenylalanine or tryptophan. A D gene is named only where the DNA matches it firmly. Clone size appears in some rows only: once, few, many, or a class for an expanded clone.

V,size,D,J,DNA,CDR3
TRBV5-1,NA,TRBD1,TRBJ1-1,TGCGCCAGCAGCTCAAAAACAGGGGGTGCTACTGAAGCTTTCTTT,CASSSKTGGATEAFF
TRBV7-9,NA,TRBD2,TRBJ2-7,TGTGCCAGCAGCCCTAGCGGGGGCCGCGGCGAGCAGTACTTC,CASSPSGGRGEQYF
TRBV27,NA,TRBD2,TRBJ2-1,TGTGCCAGCAGTTGGGGACTAGCGGATGAGCAGTTCTTC,CASSWGLADEQFF
TRBV15,NA,NA,TRBJ2-1,TGTGCCACCAGCAGAGATCGGAGTCTAGCTCTCTACAATGAGCAGTTCTTC,CATSRDRSLALYNEQFF
TRBV29-1,NA,NA,TRBJ1-3,TGCAGCGTTCTCGGCTCTGGAAACACCATATATTTT,CSVLGSGNTIYF
TRBV10-3,NA,TRBD2,TRBJ2-3,TGTGCCATCAGGCACGGGACTAGCGGCCTTAGCACAGATACGCAGTATTTT,CAIRHGTSGLSTDTQYF
TRBV29-1,NA,TRBD2,TRBJ2-3,TGCAGCCGAAGTTGGGGGGGTACGCAGTATTTT,CSRSWGGTQYF
TRBV14,NA,NA,TRBJ2-1,TGTGCCAGCAGCCCACAAGCGGGCCTCTCCTACAATGAGCAGTTCTTC,CASSPQAGLSYNEQFF
TRBV11-2,NA,NA,TRBJ1-1,TGTGCCAGCAGCTTAGACAGGAACACTGAAGCTTTCTTT,CASSLDRNTEAFF
TRBV9,NA,NA,TRBJ1-1,TGTGCCAGCAGCGTAGTTGGACAGAACACTGAAGCTTTCTTT,CASSVVGQNTEAFF
TRBV5-1,NA,NA,TRBJ1-3,TGCGCCAGCAGTTTTTTTCAGGGAAGCTCTGGAAACACCATATATTTT,CASSFFQGSSGNTIYF
TRBV5-1,NA,TRBD1,TRBJ2-7,TGCGCCAGCAGCTTGACGGGACAGGGGCTCTACGAGCAGTACTTC,CASSLTGQGLYEQYF
TRBV28,NA,NA,TRBJ1-4,TGTGCCAGCGCGGGGGATGAAAAACTGTTTTTT,CASAGDEKLFF
TRBV6-7,NA,NA,TRBJ1-1,TGTGCCAGCAGTTACGGTAGGGAGCCTGAAGCTTTCTTT,CASSYGREPEAFF
TRBV3-1/TRBV3-2,NA,NA,TRBJ2-1,TGTGCCAGCAGCCAATTGAGCAATGAGCAGTTCTTC,CASSQLSNEQFF
TRBV2,NA,NA,TRBJ1-3,TGTGCCAGCAGGAGAGAAACTGGAAACACCATATATTTT,CASRRETGNTIYF
TRBV11-2,NA,TRBD2,TRBJ2-1,TGTGCCAGCAGCTTAGGGACTAGCGGCGACTACAATGAGCAGTTCTTC,CASSLGTSGDYNEQFF
TRBV6-2/TRBV6-3,NA,NA,TRBJ1-3,TGTGCCAGCAGTTTTTCAGGGATCTCTGGAAACACCATATATTTT,CASSFSGISGNTIYF
TRBV28,NA,NA,TRBJ2-3,TGTGCCAGCAGTCCCCAAACAGGGAATCGGGTCACAGATACGCAGTATTTT,CASSPQTGNRVTDTQYF
TRBV7-6,NA,NA,TRBJ2-2,TGTGCCAGCAGACCGAGACTTGCGAACACCGGGGAGCTGTTTTTT,CASRPRLANTGELFF
TRBV29-1,NA,NA,TRBJ2-7,TGCAGCGTTTCCACAAGCGGGTATGAGCAGTACTTC,CSVSTSGYEQYF
TRBV5-6,NA,NA,TRBJ1-6,TGTGCCAGCAGCCCCGAGGGTCTAAATTCACCCCTCCACTTT,CASSPEGLNSPLHF
TRBV6-1,NA,NA,TRBJ2-2,TGTGCCAGCAGTGAGAGGCAAAAAGCCGCCGGGGAGCTGTTTTTT,CASSERQKAAGELFF
TRBV10-3,once,NA,TRBJ2-3,TGTGCCATCAGGGAAGCGGGTGGGACGCAGTATTTT,CAIREAGGTQYF
TRBV6-1,NA,TRBD2,TRBJ2-3,TGTGCCAGCAGTGGACTAGCGGGAGAGGTGCCTGCAGATACGCAGTATTTT,CASSGLAGEVPADTQYF
TRBV3-1/TRBV3-2,NA,NA,TRBJ2-5,TGTGCCAGCGGGGGAGGCGAGACCCAGTACTTC,CASGGGETQYF
TRBV19,NA,NA,TRBJ2-3,TGTGCCAGTAGTCCACAGGGCGGGTCGCGCACAGATACGCAGTATTTT,CASSPQGGSRTDTQYF
TRBV24-1,once,NA,TRBJ2-5,TGTGCCACCAGTGATTACTCGGGCGGGCAGTACTTC,CATSDYSGGQYF
TRBV5-1,NA,NA,TRBJ1-6,TGCGCCAGCAGCTTGGGGACTGGCCCTAGTAATTCACCCCTCCACTTT,CASSLGTGPSNSPLHF
TRBV5-4,few,TRBD1,TRBJ1-3,TGTGCCAGCAGCTTTGGTGGGGGGACAGGCGGAAACACCATATATTTT,CASSFGGGTGGNTIYF
TRBV12-3/TRBV12-4,few,NA,TRBJ2-1,TGTGCCAGCAGTTTCCAGCGTCGTGAGCAGTTCTTC,CASSFQRREQFF
TRBV20-1,NA,NA,TRBJ2-7,TGCAGTGCTATAGGGGTTGAGCAGTACTTC,CSAIGVEQYF